Detailed here is one T cell receptor (beta chain). Antigen specificity is unknown. The data originate from a study of T cell responses to AZD1222 COVID-19 vaccine. Study-level points and caveats: The study found Spike-specific TCR breadth and depth rose after two AZD1222 doses. Only a handful of AZD1222 recipients, several in all, had baseline seropositivity.

Using immunoSEQ multiplex PCR, the repertoire was profiled, and TCRdb retains in-frame clones only, with some absent. The table has 150,000 or so clones, 80% to 95% seen once. The V gene lost 5 bases and the J gene lost 5 bases, with 12 bases spanning the gap. The V gene's germline CDR1 is MNHEY and CDR2 SVGAGI. The CDR3 runs 13 residues. The source material was peripheral blood, sampled on day 0 of AZD1222 vaccination. This TCR was sampled from an adult in good health. V and J are TRBV6-5 and TRBJ1-2; D ambiguous. The CDR3 loop reads CASSPGVYYGYTF. CDR3 DNA: TGTGCCAGCAGTCCGGGAGTGTATTATGGCTACACCTTC.